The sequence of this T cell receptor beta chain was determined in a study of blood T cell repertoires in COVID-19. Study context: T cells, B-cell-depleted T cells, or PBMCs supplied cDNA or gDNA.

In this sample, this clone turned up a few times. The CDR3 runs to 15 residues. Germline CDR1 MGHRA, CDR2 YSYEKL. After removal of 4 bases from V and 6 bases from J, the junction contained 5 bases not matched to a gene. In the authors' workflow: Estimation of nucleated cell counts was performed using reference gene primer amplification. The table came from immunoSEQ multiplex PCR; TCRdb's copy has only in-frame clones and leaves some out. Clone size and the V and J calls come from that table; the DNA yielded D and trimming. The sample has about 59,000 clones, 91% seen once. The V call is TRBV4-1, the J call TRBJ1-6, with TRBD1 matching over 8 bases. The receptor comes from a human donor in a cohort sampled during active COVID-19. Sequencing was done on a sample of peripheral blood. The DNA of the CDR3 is TGCGCCAGCAGCCCCCCGACAGGGGCTAATTCACCCCTCCACTTT. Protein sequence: CASSPPTGANSPLHF.